This T cell receptor (beta chain) was recorded in a study of cytomegalovirus exposure and HLA in healthy donors. Only in-frame clones appear in the TCRdb table, and some are missing; sequencing was by immunoSEQ multiplex PCR. The data contain 150,000 to 200,000 clones, approximately 89% of them singletons. CDR1 is MRHNA and CDR2 is SNTAGT in the germline V gene. Losses at the gene ends were 3 bases for V and 7 bases for J; bases not matched to a gene: 9. CDR3 length: 15 amino acids. This sequence joins TRBV6-4 and TRBJ2-3; 8 bases are a match to TRBD2. This clonotype was obtained from a man between 18 and 29 years old in good health and CMV-seropositive. The sample taken for sequencing was PBMCs. DNA for the CDR3: TGTGCCAGCAGTGAAAGTAGCGGGATGCAGAATACGCAGTATTTT. Translation: CASSESSGMQNTQYF.